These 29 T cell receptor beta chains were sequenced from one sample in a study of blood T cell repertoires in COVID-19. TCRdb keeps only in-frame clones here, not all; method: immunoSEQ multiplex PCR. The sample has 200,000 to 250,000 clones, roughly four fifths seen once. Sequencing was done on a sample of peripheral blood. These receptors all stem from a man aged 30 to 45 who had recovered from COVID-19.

DNA for the CDR3: TGTGCCAGCAGCCAAGATCTTATGGCCACTGAAGCTTTCTTT. Residues: CASSQDLMATEAFF. The gene calls are TRBV3-1 (or the pseudogene TRBV3-2) and TRBJ1-1; no firm D call. This CDR3 is built from 14 residues. CDR1 and CDR2 from the germline V gene are LGHDT and YNNKEL (reference sequence). V was clipped by 0 bases and J by 4 bases, with 9 bases between them.

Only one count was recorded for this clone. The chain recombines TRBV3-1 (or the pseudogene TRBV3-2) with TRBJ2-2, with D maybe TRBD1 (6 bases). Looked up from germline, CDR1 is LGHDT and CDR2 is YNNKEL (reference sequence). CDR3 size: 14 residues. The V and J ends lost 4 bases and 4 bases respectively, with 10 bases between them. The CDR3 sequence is CASSLTGSTGELFF. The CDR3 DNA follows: TGTGCCAGCAGCCTAACAGGGTCCACCGGGGAGCTGTTTTTT.

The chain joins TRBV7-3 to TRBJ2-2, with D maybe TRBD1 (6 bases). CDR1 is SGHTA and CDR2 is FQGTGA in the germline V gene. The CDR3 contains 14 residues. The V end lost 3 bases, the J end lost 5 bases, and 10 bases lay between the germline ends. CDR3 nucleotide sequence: TGTGCCAGCAGCTTCATCCAGGGGACCGGGGAGCTGTTTTTT. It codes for CASSFIQGTGELFF.

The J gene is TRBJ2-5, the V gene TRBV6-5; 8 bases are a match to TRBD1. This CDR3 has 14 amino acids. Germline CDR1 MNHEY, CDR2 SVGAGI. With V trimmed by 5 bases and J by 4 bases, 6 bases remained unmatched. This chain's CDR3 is CASSLNTGGETQYF. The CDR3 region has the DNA TGTGCCAGCAGTCTTAACACAGGGGGAGAGACCCAGTACTTC.

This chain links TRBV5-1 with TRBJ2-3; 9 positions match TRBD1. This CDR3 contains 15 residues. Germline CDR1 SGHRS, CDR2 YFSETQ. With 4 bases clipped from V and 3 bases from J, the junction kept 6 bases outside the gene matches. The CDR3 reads CASSRGTGRTDTQYF. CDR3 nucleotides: TGCGCCAGCAGCCGGGGGACAGGGCGGACAGATACGCAGTATTTT. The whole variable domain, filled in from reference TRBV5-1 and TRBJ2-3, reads KAGVTQTPRYLIKTRGQQVTLSCSPISGHRSVSWYQQTPGQGLQFLFEYFSETQRNKGNFPGRFSGRQFSNSRSEMNVSTLELGDSALYLCASSRGTGRTDTQYFGPGTRLTVL.

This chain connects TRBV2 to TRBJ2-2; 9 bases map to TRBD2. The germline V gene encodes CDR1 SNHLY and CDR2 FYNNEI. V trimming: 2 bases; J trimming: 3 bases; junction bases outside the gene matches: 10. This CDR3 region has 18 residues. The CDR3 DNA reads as TGTGCCAGCAGTGAATTTTGGCGGGGGGGCCTCGACACCGGGGAGCTGTTTTTT. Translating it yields CASSEFWRGGLDTGELFF.

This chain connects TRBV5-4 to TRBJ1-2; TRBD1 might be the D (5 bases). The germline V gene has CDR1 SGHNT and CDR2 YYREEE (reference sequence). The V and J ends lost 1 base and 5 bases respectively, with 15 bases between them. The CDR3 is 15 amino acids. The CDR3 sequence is CASSLHLATEYGYTF. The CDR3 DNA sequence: TGTGCCAGCAGCTTGCACCTGGCGACAGAGTATGGCTACACCTTC.

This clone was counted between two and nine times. The chain's CDR3 is CASRLGAYSNQPQHF. In nucleotides, the CDR3 is TGTGCCAGCAGGCTTGGGGCCTATAGCAATCAGCCCCAGCATTTT. The rearrangement links TRBV6-5 to TRBJ1-5; tentative D call: TRBD1 (5 bases). V lost 6 bases and J 0 bases, leaving 12 bases between the germline ends. The CDR3 totals 15 residues. The V gene's germline CDR1 is MNHEY and CDR2 SVGAGI.

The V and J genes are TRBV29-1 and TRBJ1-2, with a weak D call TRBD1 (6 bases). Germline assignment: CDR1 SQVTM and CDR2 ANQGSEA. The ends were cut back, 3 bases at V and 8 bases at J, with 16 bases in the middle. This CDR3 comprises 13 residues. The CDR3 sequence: CSVEVTTGIGYTF. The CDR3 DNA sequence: TGCAGCGTTGAGGTGACCACAGGGATAGGCTACACCTTC.

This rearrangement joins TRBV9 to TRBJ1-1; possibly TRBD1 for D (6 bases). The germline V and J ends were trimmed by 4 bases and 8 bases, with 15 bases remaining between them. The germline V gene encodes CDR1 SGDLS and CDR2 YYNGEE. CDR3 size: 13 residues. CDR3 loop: CASSSGWQGEAFF. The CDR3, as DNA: TGTGCCAGCAGCTCCGGGTGGCAGGGGGAAGCTTTCTTT.

For the CDR3, the DNA is TGTGCCAGCAGCTTATTACCGGGGGGGGCCCAAGAGACCCAGTACTTC. Translated: CASSLLPGGAQETQYF. The rearrangement links TRBV7-8 to TRBJ2-5; 8 bases line up with TRBD2. This CDR3 comprises 16 residues. Germline V gene data show CDR1 as SGHVS and CDR2 as FQNEAQ. V dropped 2 bases and J dropped 1; count of bases not matched to a gene: 6. The variable domain in full, with the rest retrieved from reference TRBV7-8 and TRBJ2-5, is GAGVSQSPRYKVAKRGQDVALRCDPISGHVSLFWYQQALGQGPEFLTYFQNEAQLDKSGLPSDRFFAERPEGSVSTLKIQRTQQEDSAVYLCASSLLPGGAQETQYFGPGTRLLVL.

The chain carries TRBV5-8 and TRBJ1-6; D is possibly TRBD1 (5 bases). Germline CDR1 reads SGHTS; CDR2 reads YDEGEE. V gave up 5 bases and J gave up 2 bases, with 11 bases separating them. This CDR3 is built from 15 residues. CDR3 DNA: TGTGCCAGCAGTCCCAGGGCACCCTATAATTCACCCCTCCACTTT. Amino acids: CASSPRAPYNSPLHF. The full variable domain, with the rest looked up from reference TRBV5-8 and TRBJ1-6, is EAGVTQSPTHLIKTRGQQATLRCSPISGHTSVYWYQQALGLGLQFLLWYDEGEERNRGNFPPRFSGRQFPNYSSELNVNALELEDSALYLCASSPRAPYNSPLHFGNGTRLTVT.

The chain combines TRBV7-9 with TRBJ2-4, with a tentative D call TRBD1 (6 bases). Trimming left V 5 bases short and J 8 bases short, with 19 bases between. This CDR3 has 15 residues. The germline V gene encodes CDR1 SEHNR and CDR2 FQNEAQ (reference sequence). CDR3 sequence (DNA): TGTGCCAGCAGCGTCGGGCCAGGGGAAGGAGACATTCAGTACTTC. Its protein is CASSVGPGEGDIQYF.

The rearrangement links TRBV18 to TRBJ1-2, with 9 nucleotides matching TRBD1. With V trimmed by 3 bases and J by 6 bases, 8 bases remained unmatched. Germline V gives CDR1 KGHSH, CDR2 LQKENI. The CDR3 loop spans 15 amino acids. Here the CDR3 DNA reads TGTGCCAGCTCACCGCCGGGACAGGGTTCGGATGGCTACACCTTC. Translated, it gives CASSPPGQGSDGYTF.

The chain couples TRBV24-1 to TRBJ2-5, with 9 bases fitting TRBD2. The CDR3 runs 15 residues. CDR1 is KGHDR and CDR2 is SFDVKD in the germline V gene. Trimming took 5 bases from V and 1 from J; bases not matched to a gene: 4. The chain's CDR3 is CATSAAGGVQETQYF. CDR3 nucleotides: TGTGCCACCAGTGCGGCGGGGGGGGTCCAAGAGACCCAGTACTTC.

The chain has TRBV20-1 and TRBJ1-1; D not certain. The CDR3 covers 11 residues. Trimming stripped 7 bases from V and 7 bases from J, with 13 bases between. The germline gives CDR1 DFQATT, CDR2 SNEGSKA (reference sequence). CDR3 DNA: TGCAGTGGCAGCCGAGACTTTGAAGCTTTCTTT. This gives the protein CSGSRDFEAFF.

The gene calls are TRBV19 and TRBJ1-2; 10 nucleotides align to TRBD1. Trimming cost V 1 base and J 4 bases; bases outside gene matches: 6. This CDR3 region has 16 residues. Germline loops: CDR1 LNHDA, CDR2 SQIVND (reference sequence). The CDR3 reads CASSIVGQGVSYGYTF. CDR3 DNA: TGTGCCAGTAGTATAGTCGGACAGGGGGTTAGCTATGGCTACACCTTC.

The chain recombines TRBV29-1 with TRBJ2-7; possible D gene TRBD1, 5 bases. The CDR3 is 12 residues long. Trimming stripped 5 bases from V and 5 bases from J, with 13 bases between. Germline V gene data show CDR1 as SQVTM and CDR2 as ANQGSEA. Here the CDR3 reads CSVTRAGDEQYF. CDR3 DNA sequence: TGCAGCGTTACCAGGGCCGGTGACGAGCAGTACTTC.

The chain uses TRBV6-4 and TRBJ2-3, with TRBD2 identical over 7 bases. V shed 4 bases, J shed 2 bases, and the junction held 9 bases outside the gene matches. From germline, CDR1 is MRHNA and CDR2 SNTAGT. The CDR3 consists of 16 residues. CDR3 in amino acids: CASSVWEGLITDTQYF. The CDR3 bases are TGTGCCAGCAGTGTCTGGGAGGGCCTTATCACAGATACGCAGTATTTT.

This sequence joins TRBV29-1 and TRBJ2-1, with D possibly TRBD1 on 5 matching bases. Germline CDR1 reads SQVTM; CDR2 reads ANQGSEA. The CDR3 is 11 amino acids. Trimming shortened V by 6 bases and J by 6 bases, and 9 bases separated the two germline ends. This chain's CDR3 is CSVETVNEQFF. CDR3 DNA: TGCAGCGTCGAGACAGTCAATGAGCAGTTCTTC.

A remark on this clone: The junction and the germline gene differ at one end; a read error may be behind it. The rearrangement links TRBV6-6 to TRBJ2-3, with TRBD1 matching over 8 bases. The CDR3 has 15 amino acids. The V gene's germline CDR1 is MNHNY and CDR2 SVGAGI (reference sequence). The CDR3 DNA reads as TGTGCCAGCAGGTACTCGGGACAGGGCACAGATACGCAGTATTTT. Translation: CASRYSGQGTDTQYF.

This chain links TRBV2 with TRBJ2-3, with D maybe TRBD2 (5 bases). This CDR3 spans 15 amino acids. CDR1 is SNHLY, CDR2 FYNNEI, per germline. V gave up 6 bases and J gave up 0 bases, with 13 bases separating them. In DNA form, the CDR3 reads TGTGCCAGCAGACTGAGCGGAGCTAGCACAGATACGCAGTATTTT. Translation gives CASRLSGASTDTQYF.

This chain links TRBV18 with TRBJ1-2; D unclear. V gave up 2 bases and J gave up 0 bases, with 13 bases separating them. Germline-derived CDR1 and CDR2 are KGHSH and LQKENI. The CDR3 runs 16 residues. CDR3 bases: TGTGCCAGCTCACCAATAGCCTCCAAAACTAACTATGGCTACACCTTC. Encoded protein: CASSPIASKTNYGYTF.

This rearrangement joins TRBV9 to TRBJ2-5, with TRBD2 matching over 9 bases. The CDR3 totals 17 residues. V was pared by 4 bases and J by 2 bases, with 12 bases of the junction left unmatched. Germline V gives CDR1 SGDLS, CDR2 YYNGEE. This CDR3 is CASSIYAGGSLQETQYF. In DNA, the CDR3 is TGTGCCAGCAGCATTTACGCGGGGGGGAGTCTTCAAGAGACCCAGTACTTC.

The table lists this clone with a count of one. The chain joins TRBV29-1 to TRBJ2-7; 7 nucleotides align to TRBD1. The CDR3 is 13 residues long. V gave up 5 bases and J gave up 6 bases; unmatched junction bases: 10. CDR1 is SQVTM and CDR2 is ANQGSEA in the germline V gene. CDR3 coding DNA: TGCAGCGTTAATACCGGGACAGTGACCGAGCAGTACTTC. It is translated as CSVNTGTVTEQYF.

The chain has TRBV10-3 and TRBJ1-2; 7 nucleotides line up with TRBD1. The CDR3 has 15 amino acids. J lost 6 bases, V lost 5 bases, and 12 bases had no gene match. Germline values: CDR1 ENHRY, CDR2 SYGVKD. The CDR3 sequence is CAISQWTGQRDGYTF. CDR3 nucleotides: TGTGCCATCAGTCAGTGGACAGGACAGAGGGATGGCTACACCTTC.

The CDR3 spells CASSLDPQGNYGYTF. In DNA form, the CDR3 reads TGTGCCAGCAGCTTAGACCCACAGGGAAACTATGGCTACACCTTC. This chain uses TRBV7-2 with TRBJ1-2, with a weak D call TRBD1 (6 bases). The CDR3 runs to 15 residues. V was pared by 1 base and J by 2 bases, with 11 bases between. The germline V gene encodes CDR1 SGHTA and CDR2 FQGNSA.

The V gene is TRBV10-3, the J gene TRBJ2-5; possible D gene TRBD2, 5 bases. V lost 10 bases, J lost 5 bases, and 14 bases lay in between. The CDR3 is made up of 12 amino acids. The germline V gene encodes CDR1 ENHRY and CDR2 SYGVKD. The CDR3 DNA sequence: TGTGCCACCCAAGGGTCGGGGGAGACCCAGTACTTC. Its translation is CATQGSGETQYF.

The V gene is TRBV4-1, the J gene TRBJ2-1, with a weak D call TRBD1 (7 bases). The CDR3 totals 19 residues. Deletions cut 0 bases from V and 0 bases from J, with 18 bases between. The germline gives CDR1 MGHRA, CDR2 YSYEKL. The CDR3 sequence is CASSQDGRGEYSSYNEQFF. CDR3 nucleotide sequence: TGCGCCAGCAGCCAAGATGGCAGGGGGGAATATAGCTCCTACAATGAGCAGTTCTTC.